A selection of T cell receptor beta chains follows, all from one sample in a study of sequential checkpoint blockade in melanoma. Sequenced by immunoSEQ multiplex PCR; TCRdb stores in-frame clones only, minus some. The sample has about 6,900 clones; around 78% are singletons. Specimen: CD8+ T cells sorted from blood (inferred from file names), collected from a patient given nivolumab and ipilimumab in sequence. Source of these receptors: a human donor with melanoma. CDR3s include the opening cysteine and the closing phenylalanine or tryptophan. A D gene is named only where the DNA matches it firmly. Rows give clone size only sometimes, using once, few, many, or a class for an expanded clone.

size,D,V,J,CDR3,DNA
NA,TRBD1,TRBV29-1,TRBJ2-1,CSVEGLDRDVWRNEQFF,TGCAGCGTTGAAGGGCTGGACAGGGATGTTTGGAGGAATGAGCAGTTCTTC
few,NA,TRBV6-5,TRBJ1-2,CASSWQGGGDGYTF,TGTGCCAGCAGTTGGCAGGGAGGTGGTGATGGCTACACCTTC
NA,NA,TRBV5-1,TRBJ1-2,CASSLASGTIYGYTF,TGCGCCAGCAGCTTGGCCTCCGGGACAATCTATGGCTACACCTTC
NA,TRBD1,TRBV27,TRBJ2-1,CASGTGVDNEQFF,TGTGCCAGCGGGACAGGGGTGGACAATGAGCAGTTCTTC
NA,NA,TRBV21-1,TRBJ2-1,CASSKERRLAGVGPTNEQFF,TGTGCCAGCAGCAAAGAGCGGCGACTAGCGGGGGTAGGCCCTACCAATGAGCAGTTCTTC
NA,TRBD2,TRBV10-3,TRBJ2-7,CAISEGGGSGMDEQYF,TGTGCCATCAGTGAAGGAGGCGGGAGCGGGATGGACGAGCAGTACTTC
few,NA,TRBV18,TRBJ1-1,CASPRRGGGRAFF,TGTGCCAGCCCCCGACGAGGCGGGGGGAGAGCTTTCTTT
NA,TRBD2,TRBV13,TRBJ2-7,CASRFSGTYEQYF,TGTGCCAGCAGGTTTAGCGGGACCTACGAGCAGTACTTC
NA,TRBD2,TRBV4-1,TRBJ2-7,CASSLASGRAGEQYF,TGCGCCAGCAGCCTAGCGAGCGGGAGGGCCGGCGAGCAGTACTTC
once,NA,TRBV7-2,TRBJ2-1,CASSPGTYNEQFF,TGTGCCAGCAGCCCCGGGACCTACAATGAGCAGTTCTTC
NA,NA,TRBV19,TRBJ2-2,CASSIDSSAGELFF,TGTGCCAGTAGTATAGATAGCTCAGCCGGGGAGCTGTTTTTT
NA,NA,TRBV28,TRBJ2-7,CASIGSSSYEQYF,TGTGCCAGCATCGGGTCTAGCTCCTACGAGCAGTACTTC
NA,TRBD1,TRBV30,TRBJ1-1,CAWETGHTEAFF,TGTGCCTGGGAGACAGGGCACACTGAAGCTTTCTTT
NA,NA,TRBV11-2,TRBJ1-2,CATTLLRGYGYTF,TGTGCCACCACGCTACTCAGGGGCTATGGCTACACCTTC
NA,NA,TRBV21-1,TRBJ2-2,CASSKRRLSGSGGTGELFF,TGTGCCAGCAGCAAACGACGACTTAGCGGGAGTGGGGGCACCGGGGAGCTGTTTTTT
NA,TRBD2,TRBV6-5,TRBJ2-7,CATSGGAYEQYF,TGTGCCACCTCGGGGGGGGCCTACGAGCAGTACTTC
few,TRBD2,TRBV6-1,TRBJ2-1,CASSTGTSGGNEQFF,TGTGCCAGCAGTACCGGGACTAGCGGAGGGAATGAGCAGTTCTTC
NA,NA,TRBV27,TRBJ1-5,CASGGAGRNNRNQPQHF,TGTGCCAGCGGAGGGGCAGGGAGGAATAATCGCAATCAGCCCCAGCATTTT
NA,TRBD1,TRBV6-1,TRBJ2-3,CASSLRDSRTDTQYF,TGTGCCAGCAGTCTCCGGGACAGCCGCACAGATACGCAGTATTTT
NA,TRBD1,TRBV19,TRBJ1-5,CASREQGAYQPQHF,TGTGCCAGTAGGGAACAGGGGGCCTATCAGCCCCAGCATTTT
NA,TRBD2,TRBV5-1,TRBJ2-1,CASSSGLANNEQFF,TGCGCCAGCAGCTCCGGACTAGCGAACAATGAGCAGTTCTTC
NA,TRBD2,TRBV9,TRBJ2-1,CASSVDGRASNEQFF,TGTGCCAGCAGCGTAGACGGGAGGGCCAGTAATGAGCAGTTCTTC
NA,TRBD1,TRBV7-9,TRBJ1-4,CASSLNPWATGSLNEKLFF,TGTGCCAGCAGCTTAAACCCTTGGGCGACAGGGTCCCTTAATGAAAAACTGTTTTTT
NA,NA,TRBV13,TRBJ2-4,CASSFIRGNIQYF,TGTGCCAGCAGCTTCATCAGGGGAAACATTCAGTACTTC
NA,TRBD2,TRBV7-9,TRBJ2-5,CASSLTGGRGETQYF,TGTGCCAGCAGCTTAACGGGAGGGCGGGGAGAGACCCAGTACTTC
NA,NA,TRBV14,TRBJ2-2,CASSRLYAGELFF,TGTGCCAGCAGCCGGCTTTATGCCGGGGAGCTGTTTTTT
NA,NA,TRBV10-3,TRBJ2-7,CAISESMVVREQYF,TGTGCCATCAGTGAGTCGATGGTTGTGAGGGAGCAGTACTTC
NA,TRBD1,TRBV30,TRBJ2-7,CAWSVTGDPYEQYF,TGTGCCTGGAGTGTGACAGGGGATCCCTACGAGCAGTACTTC
NA,NA,TRBV7-9,TRBJ2-1,CASSPLSGEQFF,TGTGCCAGCAGCCCACTCTCGGGTGAGCAGTTCTTC
few,TRBD2,TRBV4-1,TRBJ2-7,CASSQGLANYEQYF,TGCGCCAGCAGCCAGGGACTAGCCAACTACGAGCAGTACTTC
NA,TRBD2,TRBV6-1,TRBJ2-1,CASKLIAGANNEQFF,TGTGCCAGCAAGCTCATAGCGGGGGCCAACAATGAGCAGTTCTTC
NA,TRBD1,TRBV29-1,TRBJ2-1,CSVEARGESGGAYNEQFF,TGCAGCGTTGAAGCTCGAGGGGAATCAGGGGGCGCGTACAATGAGCAGTTCTTC
NA,NA,TRBV19,TRBJ2-7,CASSIVAFSEQYF,TGTGCCAGTAGTATAGTGGCATTTTCCGAGCAGTACTTC
NA,NA,TRBV6-1,TRBJ2-7,CASSVDTGSWEQYF,TGTGCCAGCAGTGTCGATACAGGGTCCTGGGAGCAGTACTTC
NA,TRBD2,TRBV4-3,TRBJ2-3,CASSQDREGLDTQYF,TGCGCCAGCAGCCAAGATCGGGAGGGCCTAGATACGCAGTATTTT
NA,NA,TRBV27,TRBJ2-7,CASSLRPTSFYEQYF,TGTGCCAGCAGTTTACGCCCAACTAGTTTCTACGAGCAGTACTTC
NA,NA,TRBV28,TRBJ2-7,CASSLSLTGSSYEQYF,TGTGCCAGCAGTTTATCTTTGACGGGGAGCTCCTACGAGCAGTACTTC
once,TRBD2,TRBV7-7,TRBJ2-7,CASSRREGSSYEQYF,TGTGCCAGCAGCCGCAGGGAGGGGAGCTCCTACGAGCAGTACTTC
NA,TRBD2,TRBV2,TRBJ2-7,CASSGLAASYEQYF,TGTGCCAGTTCCGGTCTAGCGGCCTCCTACGAGCAGTACTTC
few,NA,TRBV9,TRBJ2-1,CASSVEAATYNEQFF,TGTGCCAGCAGCGTCGAGGCGGCTACCTACAATGAGCAGTTCTTC
few,TRBD2,TRBV27,TRBJ2-7,CASSTNPGTSAYEQYF,TGTGCCAGCAGTACCAACCCCGGGACTAGCGCCTACGAGCAGTACTTC
NA,NA,TRBV28,TRBJ2-3,CASSLAINTDTQYF,TGTGCCAGCAGCCTAGCGATAAACACAGATACGCAGTATTTT
NA,NA,TRBV5-1,TRBJ2-7,CASSLVGRSYEQYF,TGCGCCAGCAGCTTGGTTGGGCGATCCTACGAGCAGTACTTC
NA,NA,TRBV11-2,TRBJ2-1,CASSLGSKPGEQFF,TGTGCCAGCAGCTTAGGGAGCAAGCCCGGTGAGCAGTTCTTC
once,TRBD1,TRBV4-1,TRBJ1-2,CASSHLNRGYGYTF,TGCGCCAGCAGCCACCTCAACAGGGGCTATGGCTACACCTTC
medium-sized,NA,TRBV6-5,TRBJ2-7,CASCSRPDSSYEQYF,TGTGCCAGCTGCTCGCGCCCAGACAGTTCCTACGAGCAGTACTTC
NA,NA,TRBV7-9,TRBJ2-7,CASSLEPVTYEQYF,TGTGCCAGCAGCTTAGAGCCGGTTACCTACGAGCAGTACTTC
NA,TRBD2,TRBV2,TRBJ2-3,CASLTSSGEGDTQYF,TGTGCCAGCCTGACGTCTAGCGGAGAGGGAGATACGCAGTATTTT
NA,TRBD2,TRBV5-3,TRBJ2-2,CARSLPSGRASGELFF,TGTGCCAGAAGCCTTCCCAGCGGGAGGGCGTCCGGGGAGCTGTTTTTT
NA,NA,TRBV15,TRBJ2-7,CATSRAPETRREQYF,TGTGCCACCAGCAGAGCGCCAGAGACTAGGCGCGAGCAGTACTTC
NA,TRBD1,TRBV7-3,TRBJ2-1,CASSLTGAHANEQFF,TGTGCCAGCAGCTTGACAGGGGCTCACGCCAATGAGCAGTTCTTC
NA,NA,TRBV13,TRBJ2-1,CASSFWSEAAQGNEQFF,TGTGCCAGCAGCTTTTGGTCCGAAGCGGCCCAAGGTAATGAGCAGTTCTTC
NA,NA,TRBV7-9,TRBJ2-1,CASSLEGGPYNEQFF,TGTGCCAGCAGCTTGGAGGGGGGGCCGTACAATGAGCAGTTCTTC
NA,NA,TRBV27,TRBJ2-2,CASSFTRGSTGELFF,TGTGCCAGCAGTTTCACTAGGGGGAGCACCGGGGAGCTGTTTTTT
NA,TRBD1,TRBV12-5,TRBJ1-2,CASGPGQDPRGNYGYTF,TGTGCTAGTGGTCCCGGACAGGATCCCCGGGGAAACTATGGCTACACCTTC
NA,TRBD2,TRBV7-9,TRBJ2-1,CASSPGAGASYNEQFF,TGTGCCAGCAGCCCCGGAGCGGGAGCTTCCTACAATGAGCAGTTCTTC
NA,TRBD2,TRBV27,TRBJ2-2,CASSSLTSGRSGGAGELFF,TGTGCCAGCAGTTCCCTGACTAGCGGGAGGTCGGGTGGGGCCGGGGAGCTGTTTTTT
NA,TRBD2,TRBV19,TRBJ2-1,CASRLTSGSYNEQFF,TGTGCCAGTAGATTGACTAGCGGGAGTTACAATGAGCAGTTCTTC
few,NA,TRBV9,TRBJ2-3,CASSSRGLADTQYF,TGTGCCAGCAGTTCTCGTGGACTGGCAGATACGCAGTATTTT
few,NA,TRBV7-6,TRBJ1-2,CASSRQDNYGYTF,TGTGCCAGCAGCCGACAGGATAACTATGGCTACACCTTC